The 28 T cell receptor beta chains below come from one sample, sequenced in a study of blood T cell repertoires in COVID-19. The data were produced by immunoSEQ multiplex PCR, yet TCRdb's version contains in-frame clones alone and is incomplete. The sample holds roughly 190,000 clones, roughly 86% seen once. Material for sequencing was peripheral blood. The receptors come from a woman in her 70s with active or convalescent COVID-19.

This clone was seen a single time. The genes are TRBV28 and TRBJ1-1, with D possibly matching TRBD1 (6 bases). V was cut by 7 bases and J by 3 bases, with 15 bases left in between. The length of the CDR3 is 14 residues. Germline V gene sequence: CDR1 MDHEN, CDR2 SYDVKM. The CDR3 loop reads CASTLQGRDTEAFF. The CDR3, as DNA: TGTGCCAGCACCCTACAGGGAAGGGACACTGAAGCTTTCTTT.

This clone was counted a single time. The chain is built from TRBV5-4 and TRBJ1-1; D might be TRBD1 (5 bases). This CDR3 is 13 amino acids long. V lost 1 base and J lost 11, with 15 bases in between. The germline V gene has CDR1 SGHNT and CDR2 YYREEE (reference sequence). CDR3 loop: CASSLLSGGSAFF. The CDR3 DNA sequence: TGTGCCAGCAGCTTGCTATCGGGGGGGTCGGCTTTCTTT.

J is TRBJ2-2 and V is TRBV5-1, with 11 bases lining up with TRBD1. Germline V gene data show CDR1 as SGHRS and CDR2 as YFSETQ. CDR3 length equals 15 residues. V dropped 4 bases and J dropped 6; count of bases not matched to a gene: 5. CDR3 sequence reads: CASSLGDRGSGELFF. CDR3 DNA: TGCGCCAGCAGCCTCGGGGACAGGGGGTCCGGGGAGCTGTTTTTT.

This sequence joins TRBV27 and TRBJ2-7; 8 bases are a match to TRBD2. The V segment lost 0 bases and the J segment 3 bases; nucleotides outside the gene matches: 4. Germline V gives CDR1 MNHEY, CDR2 SMNVEV (reference sequence). The CDR3 runs 15 residues. This chain's CDR3 is CASSLSRTSNYEQYF. The CDR3 DNA follows: TGTGCCAGCAGTTTATCAAGGACTAGCAACTACGAGCAGTACTTC.

The DNA of the CDR3 is TGTGCCAGCAGCCCCGGGACTAGCGGATTCACAGATACGCAGTATTTT. Amino acids: CASSPGTSGFTDTQYF. V is TRBV11-3 and J is TRBJ2-3; the match to TRBD2 covers 11 bases. From germline, CDR1 is SGHNT and CDR2 YENEEA. The length of the CDR3 is 16 residues. Trimming removed 5 bases from V and 2 bases from J; junction bases left unmatched: 6.

CDR3 amino acids: CASTRQGAPYGYTF. In nucleotides, the CDR3 is TGTGCCAGCACTCGACAGGGGGCGCCCTATGGCTACACCTTC. The rearrangement links TRBV28 to TRBJ1-2, with 10 bases that match TRBD1. Germline V gene data show CDR1 as MDHEN and CDR2 as SYDVKM. The CDR3 spans 14 residues. The V gene end was trimmed by 7 bases and the J gene end by 4 bases; junction bases not matched to a gene: 6.

The chain recombines TRBV7-9 with TRBJ1-1, with D possibly matching TRBD1 (6 bases). The CDR3 totals 18 residues. Germline V CDR1 and CDR2: SEHNR, FQNEAQ (reference sequence). Trimming removed 2 bases at V and 2 bases at J, with 21 bases between. CDR3 region: CASSLLSPGHRLNTEAFF. In DNA, the CDR3 is TGTGCCAGCAGCTTATTATCCCCGGGACACCGACTAAACACTGAAGCTTTCTTT.

V and J are TRBV2 and TRBJ2-5, with TRBD1 matching over 9 bases. Germline V gives CDR1 SNHLY, CDR2 FYNNEI. V dropped 4 bases and J dropped 1; count of bases not matched to a gene: 4. The CDR3 is 15 residues long. CDR3 DNA sequence: TGTGCCAGCAGTGCTCCGGGACAGGGCCAAGAGACCCAGTACTTC. It codes for CASSAPGQGQETQYF.

The V gene is TRBV20-1, the J gene TRBJ2-2; 15 nucleotides align to TRBD2. V trimming: 3 bases; J trimming: 3 bases; junction bases outside the gene matches: 5. Germline CDR1 DFQATT, CDR2 SNEGSKA (reference sequence). The CDR3 covers 17 residues. CDR3 sequence reads: CSASGTSGRLDTGELFF. CDR3 DNA: TGCAGTGCTAGTGGGACTAGCGGGAGGTTGGACACCGGGGAGCTGTTTTTT.

The chain recombines TRBV6-1 with TRBJ2-3; 9 nucleotides agree with TRBD2. CDR3 size: 16 residues. The V gene's germline CDR1 is MNHNS and CDR2 SASEGT. V trimming: 6 bases; J trimming: 3 bases; junction bases outside the gene matches: 10. The DNA of the CDR3 is TGTGCCAGCAGGGAAAGGGCGGGAGGGGGAACAGATACGCAGTATTTT. This gives the protein CASRERAGGGTDTQYF.

V usage is TRBV5-4 and J usage is TRBJ2-1; D perhaps matches TRBD2 (7 bases). The CDR3 has 17 residues. The V and J ends lost 9 bases and 7 bases respectively, with 29 bases between them. Germline assignment: CDR1 SGHNT and CDR2 YYREEE (reference sequence). The CDR3 DNA sequence: TGTGCCACTCAAAGGGGGGGTCCAATCACTACGTATAATGAGCAGTTCTTC. Translated, it gives CATQRGGPITTYNEQFF.

In DNA form, the CDR3 reads TGTGCCAGCAGTGAAGCTAAAATCTTCTACGAGCAGTACTTC. Its protein product is CASSEAKIFYEQYF. V gene TRBV2 combines with J gene TRBJ2-7, with unresolved D. There are 14 residues in the CDR3. Germline lookup yields CDR1 SNHLY and CDR2 FYNNEI. V lost 0 bases and J 3 bases, leaving 9 bases between the germline ends.

J is TRBJ2-7 and V is TRBV6-5, with 7 bases matching TRBD1. The CDR3 consists of 13 residues. Germline CDR1 reads MNHEY; CDR2 reads SVGAGI. The J segment lost 0 bases and the V segment lost 10 bases, leaving 6 bases of the junction unmatched. CDR3 DNA: TGTGCCACCAGACAGGGCCGCTCCTACGAGCAGTACTTC. Its protein is CATRQGRSYEQYF.

CDR3 sequence reads: CASSQGYNTGELFF. In DNA, the CDR3 is TGTGCCAGCAGCCAGGGCTATAACACCGGGGAGCTGTTTTTT. The chain employs TRBV14 and TRBJ2-2; D remains unclear. Germline V CDR1 and CDR2: SGHDN, FVKESK. This CDR3 contains 14 residues. The V gene lost 3 bases and the J gene lost 2 bases, with 7 bases spanning the gap.

V and J are TRBV11-3 and TRBJ1-3; D not resolved. CDR3 size: 19 residues. The germline CDR1 and CDR2 sequences are SGHNT and YENEEA. V lost 1 base and J 0 bases, leaving 19 bases between the germline ends. CDR3 nucleotides: TGTGCCAGCAGCTTAGGTCTGGATACAGCCGATTCCTCTGGAAACACCATATATTTT. It translates to CASSLGLDTADSSGNTIYF.

The chain carries TRBV19 and TRBJ2-3, with TRBD2 matching over 7 bases. The CDR3 runs to 13 residues. Germline CDR1 is LNHDA and CDR2 is SQIVND (reference sequence). Germline trimming cut 8 bases from V and 9 bases from J; bases unmatched to any gene: 11. The chain's CDR3 is CASGRGASGTQYF. In DNA, the CDR3 is TGTGCCAGTGGAAGAGGGGCTAGCGGAACGCAGTATTTT.

The chain links TRBV6-2 or TRBV6-3 to TRBJ2-3, with TRBD2 matching 10 bases. The CDR3 runs 17 residues. V gave up 3 bases and J gave up 3 bases; unmatched junction bases: 9. CDR1 MNHEY and CDR2 SVGEGT come from the germline V gene. Written as DNA, the CDR3 is TGTGCCAGCAGTTATGGGGCCCTAGCGGGAGTTACAGATACGCAGTATTTT. This codes for CASSYGALAGVTDTQYF.

This chain joins TRBV5-1 and TRBJ1-2, with D possibly matching TRBD1 (6 bases). From germline, CDR1 is SGHRS and CDR2 YFSETQ. V lost 0 bases and J 8 bases, leaving 17 bases between the germline ends. The CDR3 sequence is 15 residues long. The CDR3, as DNA: TGCGCCAGCAGCTTGGTTGGGGGCATGGTGGAGGGCTACACCTTC. The encoded protein is CASSLVGGMVEGYTF.

The chain links TRBV11-3 to TRBJ2-3; no firm D call. The CDR3 totals 13 residues. Per the germline V gene, CDR1 is SGHNT and CDR2 is YENEEA. With 0 bases removed from V and 6 bases from J, the gap between germline ends came to 7 bases. CDR3 DNA: TGTGCCAGCAGCTTAGAAAGCTGGGATACGCAGTATTTT. It specifies CASSLESWDTQYF.

V usage is TRBV7-9 and J usage is TRBJ2-1; 12 nucleotides line up with TRBD2. There are 15 residues in the CDR3. V shed 2 bases and J 5 bases; nucleotides not matched to a gene: 1. Germline V gives CDR1 SEHNR, CDR2 FQNEAQ (reference sequence). DNA of the CDR3: TGTGCCAGCAGCTTAAGGACTAGCGGGAACAATGAGCAGTTCTTC. It codes for CASSLRTSGNNEQFF. The complete variable domain, with remaining parts taken from reference TRBV7-9 and TRBJ2-1, reads DTGVSQNPRHKITKRGQNVTFRCDPISEHNRLYWYRQTLGQGPEFLTYFQNEAQLEKSRLLSDRFSAERPKGSFSTLEIQRTEQGDSAMYLCASSLRTSGNNEQFFGPGTRLTVL.

By share, this clone counts as large. V usage is TRBV6-2 or TRBV6-3 and J usage is TRBJ1-5; TRBD1 agrees at 10 bases. The CDR3 runs to 16 residues. The V and J ends lost 4 bases and 4 bases, in that order; junction bases with no gene match: 7. Per germline, CDR1 MNHEY and CDR2 SVGEGT. Written as DNA, the CDR3 is TGTGCCAGCAGTTTCCTCTTGGACAGGGGGAATCAGCCCCAGCATTTT. Its protein is CASSFLLDRGNQPQHF.

This clone has a handful of counts. CDR3 loop: CASSPYGQAYNSPLHF. The CDR3 DNA sequence: TGTGCCAGCAGTCCGTACGGACAAGCGTATAATTCACCCCTCCACTTT. V is TRBV6-2 or TRBV6-3 and J is TRBJ1-6; maybe TRBD1 (5 bases). Per the germline V gene, CDR1 is MNHEY and CDR2 is SVGEGT. The CDR3 covers 16 residues. V lost 5 bases and J 4 bases, leaving 15 bases between the germline ends.

The CDR3 DNA reads TGTGCCAGCAGCGTCGGCAGGGAGGGTGCCGGGGAGCTGTTTTTT. Translating it yields CASSVGREGAGELFF. The chain uses TRBV9 and TRBJ2-2; TRBD2 aligns across 7 bases. The germline V gene encodes CDR1 SGDLS and CDR2 YYNGEE. This CDR3 spans 15 amino acids. J gave up 6 bases and V 2 bases, and 7 bases lay outside the gene matches.

The sample holds a few counts of this clone. The rearrangement uses TRBV4-1 and TRBJ2-7; 8 bases align to TRBD1. CDR3 size: 15 residues. Per germline, CDR1 MGHRA and CDR2 YSYEKL. The junction had 3 bases not matched to a gene; V was cut back by 1 base and J by 1 base. The CDR3 is CASSQVDRASYEQYF. The CDR3 DNA sequence: TGCGCCAGCAGCCAAGTGGACAGGGCATCCTACGAGCAGTACTTC.

This clone was counted a few times. The rearrangement uses TRBV18 and TRBJ1-6, with 11 bases identical to TRBD1. Trimming cost V 6 bases and J 10 bases; bases outside gene matches: 8. The CDR3 spans 15 residues. Germline CDR1 and CDR2: KGHSH and LQKENI. The CDR3 nucleotides read TGTGCCAGCTCTCGTGCGGGACAGGGGGAATCACCCCTCCACTTT. This sequence encodes CASSRAGQGESPLHF.

The chain is built from TRBV6-6 and TRBJ2-1; 11 nucleotides agree with TRBD2. Trimming at V came to 5 bases and at J to 6 bases, leaving 12 bases not matched to a gene. The CDR3 covers 17 residues. Germline V CDR1 and CDR2: MNHNY, SVGAGI (reference sequence). The DNA for the CDR3 is TGTGCCAGCAGTCTAACCCGACTAGCGGGACCCTCCAATGAGCAGTTCTTC. Translating gives CASSLTRLAGPSNEQFF.

The J gene is TRBJ2-7, the V gene TRBV11-3; D may be TRBD1 (6 bases). Trimming took 5 bases from V and 6 from J, leaving 17 bases between them. The germline V gene has CDR1 SGHNT and CDR2 YENEEA. This CDR3 region has 14 residues. The CDR3: CASSPGVGLCEQYF. The CDR3 region has the DNA TGTGCCAGCAGCCCAGGGGTGGGTCTGTGCGAGCAGTACTTC.

J is TRBJ2-7 and V is TRBV4-1; D is uncertain. Germline lookup yields CDR1 MGHRA and CDR2 YSYEKL. This CDR3 spans 13 amino acids. V was pared by 4 bases and J by 2 bases, with 9 bases between. The DNA for the CDR3 is TGCGCCAGCAGCCCTCGCACTACCTACGAGCAGTACTTC. Its protein product is CASSPRTTYEQYF.